The clone carrying this T cell receptor beta chain has at least ten counts. CDR1 is MDHEN and CDR2 is SYDVKM in the germline V gene. The CDR3 runs 14 residues. V was trimmed by 8 bases and J by 0 bases, leaving 12 bases between them. The source of the sample is a study of T cells in Graves' hyperthyroidism and ophthalmopathy. Amplification of TCR beta CDR3 regions was performed using RNA transcripts as template. The primer set for the first-round RT-PCR of the TCR CDR3 was HTBI. TCRdb re-called the multiplex PCR reads through MiXCR, storing one row per CDR3 protein. This repertoire shows a few hundred thousand distinct CDR3 sequences, around 25% found once; its top ten account for around four fifths. Hyperthyroidism was newly diagnosed in patients aged 18 to 65 (duration under 2 months). Researchers barred patients who had uncontrolled infection, other autoimmune disease, pregnancy or lactation. 8.5 to 10 ml of fresh peripheral blood supplied the PBMCs.

The sequenced sample consisted of blood. The rearrangement joins TRBV28 to TRBJ2-3, with D uncertain. The receptor's source is a man over 45 with Graves' hyperthyroidism. Here the CDR3 DNA reads TGTGCCAGCGTTGCCACTCGCAGCACAGATACGCAGTATTTT. Translated, it gives CASVATRSTDTQYF.